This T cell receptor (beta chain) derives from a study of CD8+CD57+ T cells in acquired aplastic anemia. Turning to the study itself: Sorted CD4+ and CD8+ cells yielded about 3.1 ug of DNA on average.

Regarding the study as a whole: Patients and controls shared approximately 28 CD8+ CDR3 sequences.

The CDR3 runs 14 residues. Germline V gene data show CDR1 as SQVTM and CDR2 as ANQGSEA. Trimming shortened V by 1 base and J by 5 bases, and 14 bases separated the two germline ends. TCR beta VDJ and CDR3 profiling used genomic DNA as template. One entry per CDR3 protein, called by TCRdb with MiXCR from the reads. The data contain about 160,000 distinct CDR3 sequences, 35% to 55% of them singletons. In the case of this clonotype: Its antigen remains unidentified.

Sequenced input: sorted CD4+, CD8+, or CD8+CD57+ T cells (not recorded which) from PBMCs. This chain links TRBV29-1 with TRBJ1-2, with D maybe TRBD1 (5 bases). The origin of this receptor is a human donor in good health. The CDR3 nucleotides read TGCAGCGTTGAAGCCTCAGACAGAGGATATGGCTACACCTTC. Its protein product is CSVEASDRGYGYTF.